The present entry profiles one T cell receptor beta chain with its context. Per the germline V gene, CDR1 is MNHEY and CDR2 is SVGAGI. The CDR3 is made up of 13 amino acids. Trimming cost V 3 bases and J 1 base, with 4 bases left between them. Sequenced by immunoSEQ multiplex PCR; TCRdb stores in-frame clones only, minus some. This sample has some 220,000 clones; about 90% occur once, and the top ten carry about 3.1%. Cohort allocation depended upon clinical history that participants reported. This sample is part of a study of blood T cell repertoires in COVID-19. Study details: The samples span acute and convalescent COVID-19 from the United States, Italy and Spain.

Sample: PBMCs or T cells enriched from blood (not recorded which). V usage is TRBV6-5 and J usage is TRBJ1-5, with D hard to call. The sequence came from a woman aged 50 to 60 in a cohort exposed to, infected with or recovered from COVID-19 (not recorded which). This CDR3 is CASSYSSNQPQHF. The CDR3 region has the DNA TGTGCCAGCAGTTATTCAAGCAATCAGCCCCAGCATTTT.